These 18 T cell receptor beta chains were all obtained from the same sample, sequenced in a study of radiotherapy plus CTLA-4 blockade in lung cancer. This table comes from immunoSEQ multiplex PCR, and its TCRdb copy is limited to in-frame clones, with some not included. Seen here are tens of thousands of clones, around 87% observed once, and the top ten hold over 15%. The specimen comprised peripheral blood, sampled from a patient treated with radiotherapy plus ipilimumab. These receptor sequences come from a human donor with non-small cell lung cancer that progressed on radiotherapy plus ipilimumab.

V gene TRBV9 combines with J gene TRBJ1-6; D is possibly TRBD1 (5 bases). The length of the CDR3 is 17 residues. Trimming pared 4 bases from V and 6 bases from J, leaving 20 bases between. Per the germline V gene, CDR1 is SGDLS and CDR2 is YYNGEE. CDR3 amino acids: CASSPLPGPTINSPLHF. For the CDR3, the DNA is TGTGCCAGCAGCCCCCTACCGGGACCGACAATTAATTCACCCCTCCACTTT.

The sample holds a few counts of this clone. Here the CDR3 DNA reads TGTGCCACCAGCAGAGAGCGTCCGGGCTCCTACAATGAGCAGTTCTTC. The encoded protein is CATSRERPGSYNEQFF. V usage is TRBV15 and J usage is TRBJ2-1; D gene uncertain. This CDR3 has 16 amino acids. Trimming left V 0 bases short and J 0 bases short, with 9 bases between. Germline V CDR1 and CDR2: LNHNV, YYDKDF (reference sequence).

V is TRBV11-2 and J is TRBJ1-2, with no clear D. The V and J ends lost 0 bases and 10 bases respectively, with 15 bases between them. CDR3 size: 14 residues. Germline assignment: CDR1 SGHAT and CDR2 FQNNGV. The CDR3 spells CASSLDHEVSYYTF. CDR3 DNA sequence: TGTGCCAGCAGCTTAGACCACGAGGTCAGCTACTACACCTTC.

This clone was seen a single time. V and J are TRBV5-1 and TRBJ1-3; D is unresolved. The CDR3 contains 13 residues. The V end was cut by 7 bases, the J end by 3 bases, with 11 bases between. Looked up from germline, CDR1 is SGHRS and CDR2 is YFSETQ. The CDR3 region has the DNA TGCGCCAGCTGCCAACAGAGTGGAAACACCATATATTTT. Translating it yields CASCQQSGNTIYF.

The DNA for the CDR3 is TGTGCCAGTAGTATAGGGAGGGGAAACTATGGCTACACCTTC. Encoded protein: CASSIGRGNYGYTF. The rearrangement links TRBV19 to TRBJ1-2, with a possible D match to TRBD1 (5 bases). The germline V gene encodes CDR1 LNHDA and CDR2 SQIVND (reference sequence). V dropped 1 base and J dropped 2 bases, with 8 bases sitting between them. The CDR3 length is 14 residues.

V and J are TRBV13 and TRBJ2-6; 8 positions match TRBD1. The CDR3 is 15 residues long. Germline lookup yields CDR1 PRHDT and CDR2 FYEKMQ (reference sequence). With 5 bases clipped from V and 2 bases from J, the junction kept 2 bases outside the gene matches. CDR3 protein: CASSLTGAGANVLTF. CDR3 DNA sequence: TGTGCCAGCAGCCTGACAGGGGCTGGGGCCAACGTCCTGACTTTC.

The chain is built from TRBV6-5 and TRBJ2-7; perhaps D is TRBD1 or TRBD2 (5 bases each). Germline-derived CDR1 and CDR2 are MNHEY and SVGAGI. CDR3 size: 13 residues. With 5 bases removed from V and 2 bases from J, the gap between germline ends came to 10 bases. CDR3 region: CASSPGPPYEQYF. The CDR3 DNA is TGTGCCAGCAGTCCGGGACCCCCCTACGAGCAGTACTTC.

V is TRBV27 and J is TRBJ2-7; D gene unclear. Germline loops: CDR1 MNHEY, CDR2 SMNVEV (reference sequence). The CDR3 runs to 15 residues. V lost 6 bases and J lost 2, with 17 bases in between. The CDR3 loop is CASRPGLVMAYEQYF. As DNA, the CDR3 is TGTGCCAGCAGACCCGGCCTGGTAATGGCCTACGAGCAGTACTTC.

Here the CDR3 DNA reads TGTGCCAGCGGGGAAGACAACTATGGCTACACCTTC. This codes for CASGEDNYGYTF. The chain couples TRBV7-9 to TRBJ1-2; no definite D call. The ends were cut back, 8 bases at V and 2 bases at J, with 9 bases in the middle. CDR3 length equals 12 residues. Germline V gene data show CDR1 as SEHNR and CDR2 as FQNEAQ (reference sequence).

The chain couples TRBV11-2 to TRBJ2-1; D perhaps matches TRBD1 (6 bases). The germline V and J ends were trimmed by 4 bases and 0 bases, with 7 bases remaining between them. Germline V gene sequence: CDR1 SGHAT, CDR2 FQNNGV. CDR3 size: 14 residues. The CDR3 nucleotides are TGTGCCAGCAGCTGGGACACCTCCTACAATGAGCAGTTCTTC. It is translated as CASSWDTSYNEQFF. Combining the CDR3 with reference TRBV11-2 and TRBJ2-1 gives the whole variable domain EAGVAQSPRYKIIEKRQSVAFWCNPISGHATLYWYQQILGQGPKLLIQFQNNGVVDDSQLPKDRFSAERLKGVDSTLKIQPAKLEDSAVYLCASSWDTSYNEQFFGPGTRLTVL.

The chain combines TRBV4-2 with TRBJ1-4, with D unresolved. The CDR3 runs 14 residues. Looked up from germline, CDR1 is LGHNA and CDR2 is YNFKEQ. The germline V and J ends were trimmed by 1 base and 7 bases, with 10 bases remaining between them. The DNA for the CDR3 is TGTGCCAGCAGCCAAGTCCTGGACGTTGAAAAACTGTTTTTT. Residues: CASSQVLDVEKLFF.

V gene TRBV29-1 combines with J gene TRBJ1-1, with D possibly matching TRBD1 (5 bases). Trimming removed 1 base from V and 7 bases from J, with 10 bases in between. There are 12 residues in the CDR3. The V gene's germline CDR1 is SQVTM and CDR2 ANQGSEA. The CDR3 loop is CSVEGGISEAFF. DNA for the CDR3: TGCAGCGTTGAAGGGGGGATTAGTGAAGCTTTCTTT.

This clone has only a few counts. J is TRBJ2-7 and V is TRBV27; D is unresolved. Trimming removed 3 bases at V and 0 bases at J, with 3 bases between. The germline V gene encodes CDR1 MNHEY and CDR2 SMNVEV (reference sequence). The CDR3 consists of 12 residues. The CDR3: CASSFRSYEQYF. In DNA form, the CDR3 reads TGTGCCAGCAGTTTTCGCTCCTACGAGCAGTACTTC.

This clone appeared a few times. CDR3 amino acids: CASSQDIDGYTF. CDR3 nucleotides: TGTGCCAGCAGCCAAGATATAGATGGCTACACCTTC. The rearrangement joins TRBV4-2 to TRBJ1-2; D not resolved. The CDR3 runs to 12 residues. Per the germline V gene, CDR1 is LGHNA and CDR2 is YNFKEQ. Trimming stripped 0 bases from V and 6 bases from J, with 5 bases between.

The V and J genes are TRBV29-1 and TRBJ1-1, with TRBD1 as a possible D gene (6 bases). Trimming took 6 bases from V and 6 from J, leaving 11 bases between them. The CDR3 totals 11 residues. Germline lookup yields CDR1 SQVTM and CDR2 ANQGSEA. This CDR3 reads CSVKQGPEAFF. The CDR3, as DNA: TGCAGCGTCAAACAGGGCCCTGAAGCTTTCTTT.

The V gene is TRBV19, the J gene TRBJ1-1; 9 bases fit TRBD1. This CDR3 is built from 14 residues. The V and J ends lost 3 bases and 7 bases, in that order; junction bases with no gene match: 6. Per the germline V gene, CDR1 is LNHDA and CDR2 is SQIVND (reference sequence). The CDR3 loop is CASSIIGTGFEAFF. CDR3 sequence (DNA): TGTGCCAGTAGTATCATCGGGACAGGGTTTGAAGCTTTCTTT. Complete variable domain (other parts from reference TRBV19 and TRBJ1-1): DGGITQSPKYLFRKEGQNVTLSCEQNLNHDAMYWYRQDPGQGLRLIYYSQIVNDFQKGDIAEGYSVSREKKESFPLTVTSAQKNPTAFYLCASSIIGTGFEAFFGQGTRLTVV.

The J gene is TRBJ1-5, the V gene TRBV15, with D perhaps matching TRBD1 (6 bases). Germline loops: CDR1 LNHNV, CDR2 YYDKDF (reference sequence). Trimming took 4 bases from V and 2 from J, leaving 15 bases between them. CDR3 size: 16 residues. The CDR3: CATSKGGQSGNQPQHF. CDR3 in DNA: TGTGCCACCAGCAAGGGGGGGCAATCGGGCAATCAGCCCCAGCATTTT.

J is TRBJ2-3 and V is TRBV5-1; D gene unclear. The ends were cut back, 4 bases at V and 0 bases at J, with 6 bases in the middle. This CDR3 has 13 amino acids. CDR1 is SGHRS, CDR2 YFSETQ, per germline. The CDR3 sequence: CASSVTSTDTQYF. The CDR3, as DNA: TGCGCCAGCAGCGTTACTAGCACAGATACGCAGTATTTT.